The source of this TCR beta chain is a study of T cell responses to AZD1222 COVID-19 vaccine. Study results and caveats: Unmutated variant regions reportedly attract nearly half of all spike-specific TCRs. It was only a handful of AZD1222 recipients who were seropositive at baseline.

Assay used: immunoSEQ multiplex PCR; TCRdb lists only in-frame clones, some missing. This sample has 86,000 or so clones, with 75% to 95% found just once. Regarding this clone: The target antigen is unknown.

This receptor was taken from an adult in good health. Specimen: peripheral blood, collected on day 0 of MenACWY control vaccination.

CDR3 protein: CASSSPRAGALRDEQFF. The CDR3 DNA sequence: TGTGCCAGTAGTTCCCCCCGAGCGGGAGCCCTACGGGATGAGCAGTTCTTC. The genes are TRBV19 and TRBJ2-1; 8 nucleotides agree with TRBD2. This CDR3 has 17 residues. V dropped 5 bases and J dropped 8; count of bases not matched to a gene: 17. Germline assignment: CDR1 LNHDA and CDR2 SQIVND (reference sequence).